Below, one T cell receptor (beta chain) is given with its context. CDR3 length: 14 amino acids. Germline CDR1 and CDR2: LNHNV and YYDKDF (reference sequence). The germline V and J ends were trimmed by 3 bases and 6 bases, with 15 bases remaining between them. Sequenced material consisted of expressed TCRB transcripts (all of the isolated RNA was reverse transcribed). Libraries were prepared by immunoSEQ multiplex PCR; TCRdb keeps only in-frame clonotypes and omits some of them. Of 250,000 to 300,000 clones in the sample, around 7.8% were seen once. This sample stems from a study of beta chain features in type 1 diabetes.

The chain recombines TRBV15 with TRBJ2-7; D is perhaps TRBD1 or TRBD2 (6 bases each). Material for sequencing was central memory CD4+ T cells from blood. The TCR comes from a woman between 18 and 29 years old in good health. The CDR3 reads CATSRDPGAGEQYF. CDR3 nucleotide sequence: TGTGCCACCAGCAGGGACCCGGGGGCTGGCGAGCAGTACTTC.